The entry below describes one TCR beta chain. The data stem from a study of blood T cell repertoires in COVID-19. As for the study in general: Some COVID-19 samples were acute and others convalescent; all came from the United States, Italy and Spain. PBMCs, B-cell-depleted T cells, or T cells were the source of the cDNA or gDNA that made up the material.

Original processing methods: For nucleated cells, counts were estimated from reference gene primer amplification. This table comes from immunoSEQ multiplex PCR, and its TCRdb copy is limited to in-frame clones, with some not included. V, J and clone size reflect that table, while D and trimming were determined from the DNA. The sample lists around 120,000 clones; about nine tenths were seen once. Germline values: CDR1 MNHNS, CDR2 SASEGT. The CDR3 sequence is 15 residues long. V shed 3 bases and J 0 bases; nucleotides not matched to a gene: 2. V usage is TRBV6-1 and J usage is TRBJ2-3, with 8 bases aligning to TRBD2. The source is a man aged 45-65 years with active COVID-19. Sequencing was carried out using peripheral blood. DNA of the CDR3: TGTGCCAGCAGTGAGGCTAGCGGGAGCACAGATACGCAGTATTTT. Its protein is CASSEASGSTDTQYF.